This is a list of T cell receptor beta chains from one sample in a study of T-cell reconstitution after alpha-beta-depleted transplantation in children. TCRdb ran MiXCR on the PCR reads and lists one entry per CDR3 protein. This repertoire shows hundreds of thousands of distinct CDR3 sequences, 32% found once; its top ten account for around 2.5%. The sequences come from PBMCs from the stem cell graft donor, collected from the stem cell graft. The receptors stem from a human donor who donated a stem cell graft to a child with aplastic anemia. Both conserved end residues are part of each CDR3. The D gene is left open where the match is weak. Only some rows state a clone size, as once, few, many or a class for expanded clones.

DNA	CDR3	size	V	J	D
TGTGCCAGCAGCTACGGGACAGGGAATTTGTACGAGCAGTACTTC	CASSYGTGNLYEQYF	-	TRBV5-6	TRBJ2-7	TRBD1
TGTGCCAGCAGCCTAGGACGGTTAACAGATACGCAGTATTTT	CASSLGRLTDTQYF	once	TRBV11-2	TRBJ2-3	-
TGTGCCAGCAGTTTTTTCTCAGGGAGCCTGACCCAGTACTTC	CASSFFSGSLTQYF	few	TRBV28	TRBJ2-5	-
TGTGCCAGCAACACACAAACGGGAAACACCATATATTTT	CASNTQTGNTIYF	few	TRBV12-3/TRBV12-4	TRBJ1-3	-
TGTGCCAGCAGCTCACTAGGGCGGGGAGAGACCCAGTACTTC	CASSSLGRGETQYF	-	TRBV7-2	TRBJ2-5	-
TGTGCCAGCAGCTTACCGGGACGACACAATGAGCAGTTCTTC	CASSLPGRHNEQFF	few	TRBV7-2	TRBJ2-1	-
TGTGCCAGCAGTCGAGGGACTAGCCCTAGCAATGAGCAGTTCTTC	CASSRGTSPSNEQFF	-	TRBV7-6	TRBJ2-1	TRBD2
TGTGCCAGCACCATGAGGGGTAGCGGGATGGGAGATACGCAGTATTTT	CASTMRGSGMGDTQYF	-	TRBV5-4	TRBJ2-3	TRBD2
TGTGCCAGTAGTACACGGGAGAACACTGAAGCTTTCTTT	CASSTRENTEAFF	-	TRBV19	TRBJ1-1	-
TGCAGCGTTGATCGCGGATACACAGATACGCAGTATTTT	CSVDRGYTDTQYF	few	TRBV29-1	TRBJ2-3	-
TGCAGCGTTGAAAGGGGAATAGGCTATGGCTACACCTTC	CSVERGIGYGYTF	-	TRBV29-1	TRBJ1-2	-
TGTGCCAGCGCCCAGGGGGGGAGGGTATTGGGGGCTTTCTTT	CASAQGGRVLGAFF	-	TRBV25-1	TRBJ1-1	TRBD1
TGCGCCAGCAGCCAATTTAGGGGACGGGCGAACACCGGGGAGCTGTTTTTT	CASSQFRGRANTGELFF	few	TRBV4-3	TRBJ2-2	-
TGTGCCAGCAGCTTAACGGCGGGCGTTAACTATGGCTACACCTTC	CASSLTAGVNYGYTF	-	TRBV7-2	TRBJ1-2	-
TGTGCCACCAGTCTTAGCGTAGGGACAGGGGACGATAATAAGGTGGCTGAAGCTTTCTTT	CATSLSVGTGDDNKVAEAFF	once	TRBV15	TRBJ1-1	TRBD1
TGTGCCAGCAGCTTTCCCGACGAATACAATGAGCAGTTCTTC	CASSFPDEYNEQFF	-	TRBV7-2	TRBJ2-1	-
TGCAGTGCCTCATCGACAGGACGGGGGAACACTGAAGCTTTCTTT	CSASSTGRGNTEAFF	few	TRBV20-1	TRBJ1-1	-
TGCGCCAGCAGCCAAGATCGCGGGGCGGCACGATCACCCCTCCACTTT	CASSQDRGAARSPLHF	once	TRBV4-3	TRBJ1-6	-
TGTGCCAGCAGACCGGGACTAGGAAGCCGGAGCAGCGATACGCAGTATTTT	CASRPGLGSRSSDTQYF	-	TRBV12-3/TRBV12-4	TRBJ2-3	TRBD2
TGTGCTAGTGGTTTGACAGGAGGATTAACAGATACGCAGTATTTT	CASGLTGGLTDTQYF	few	TRBV12-5	TRBJ2-3	-
TGCAGCGTAGGGCGGGACAGGGGGAACACCGGGGAGCTGTTTTTT	CSVGRDRGNTGELFF	-	TRBV29-1	TRBJ2-2	TRBD1
TGCGCCAGCAGCCAAGTAAATAGCCTCCACAATGAGCAGTTCTTC	CASSQVNSLHNEQFF	few	TRBV4-3	TRBJ2-1	-
TGTGCCAGCAGCCCCCTGACCCGGTACTACGAGCAGTACTTC	CASSPLTRYYEQYF	-	TRBV7-8	TRBJ2-7	-
TGCAGCGCCTCCGGGACTAGCGGGTGGAGTGAGCAGTTCTTC	CSASGTSGWSEQFF	few	TRBV29-1	TRBJ2-1	TRBD2
TGTGCCACCAGCAGAGAATACGCCTCCAGCTCCTACGAGCAGTACTTC	CATSREYASSSYEQYF	-	TRBV15	TRBJ2-7	-
TGCAGCGTTGAGACAGCTGGAAACACCATATATTTT	CSVETAGNTIYF	few	TRBV29-1	TRBJ1-3	-
TGTGCCAGCAGTAAAACCAGCTCCTACAATGAGCAGTTCTTC	CASSKTSSYNEQFF	few	TRBV25-1	TRBJ2-1	-
TGTGCCTGGAGTTTCCAGCTTCTCACAGATACGCAGTATTTT	CAWSFQLLTDTQYF	-	TRBV30	TRBJ2-3	-
TGTGCCAGCAGCTTAAGGGGCGAGGGTTGGGGCACTGAAGCTTTCTTT	CASSLRGEGWGTEAFF	few	TRBV7-3	TRBJ1-1	-
TGCAGTGCTAGAGGAATAGCGGGAGGAGGTACTGGGGCCAACGTCCTGACTTTC	CSARGIAGGGTGANVLTF	-	TRBV20-1	TRBJ2-6	TRBD2
TGTGCCAGCAGCTTGGGTGGGACAGGGGGCGCGAGGGAGACCCAGTACTTC	CASSLGGTGGARETQYF	-	TRBV5-4	TRBJ2-5	TRBD1
TGCGCCAGCAGTTTCCGGGACAACTCCTACGAGCAGTACTTC	CASSFRDNSYEQYF	many	TRBV4-3	TRBJ2-7	-
TGTGCCATCAGTATTAGTATGAGGTCCCCAACCTTGACCCAGCATTTT	CAISISMRSPTLTQHF	-	TRBV10-3	TRBJ1-5	-
TGTGCCAGCAGCCCCGCAGGCCCTTCCTACAATGAGCAGTTCTTC	CASSPAGPSYNEQFF	-	TRBV7-2	TRBJ2-1	-
TGCGCCAGCAGCCAAGATGCCGGGGATGAAAAACTGTTTTTT	CASSQDAGDEKLFF	few	TRBV4-3	TRBJ1-4	-
TGCAGCGTCATGCCCGGTCCCGGGGATGAGCAGTTCTTC	CSVMPGPGDEQFF	few	TRBV29-1	TRBJ2-1	-
TGCACCAGCAGCCTATCCGGCCCGTATGGCTACACCTTC	CTSSLSGPYGYTF	-	TRBV1	TRBJ1-2	-
TGTGCCACTAAACAGGGGGAAGAGACCCATTACTTC	CATKQGEETHYF	-	TRBV10-3	TRBJ2-5	TRBD1
TGCAGCGTTAGTTTGGGGGCCTCCTCCTACGAGCAGTACTTC	CSVSLGASSYEQYF	many	TRBV29-1	TRBJ2-7	-
TGCAGTGCCGAATTCGACAGGGACGGAGAGACCCAGTACTTC	CSAEFDRDGETQYF	few	TRBV20-1	TRBJ2-5	TRBD1
TGTGCCAGCAGCGGGTGGAGTCAGCCCCAGCATTTT	CASSGWSQPQHF	few	TRBV7-2	TRBJ1-5	-
TGCAGCGCCGACGGGGGAGGGGAGACCCAGTACTTC	CSADGGGETQYF	many	TRBV29-1	TRBJ2-5	TRBD2
TGCGCCAGCAGCCAAGATCGGGCGGGAGGGGTGAGAGATACGCAGTATTTT	CASSQDRAGGVRDTQYF	-	TRBV4-3	TRBJ2-3	TRBD2
TGCGCCAGCAGCCAAGATAGTCGACAGTCCTCCGAGCAGTTCTTC	CASSQDSRQSSEQFF	-	TRBV4-3	TRBJ2-1	-
TGTGCCAGCAGCCCATCTCCGGGAGCGTTCACAGATACGCAGTATTTT	CASSPSPGAFTDTQYF	few	TRBV7-2	TRBJ2-3	-
TGTGCCAGCAGTTACTCAAGGCAGGGGAACAATCAGCCCCAGCATTTT	CASSYSRQGNNQPQHF	few	TRBV6-5	TRBJ1-5	-
TGTGCCAGCTCACCGCTAATGGTGGATCAGCCCCAGCATTTT	CASSPLMVDQPQHF	-	TRBV18	TRBJ1-5	-